The 9 T cell receptor beta chains presented below share a single source sample, sequenced in a study of tumor-infiltrating lymphocytes in oesophageal squamous cell carcinoma. Each CDR3 protein is one row after TCRdb ran MiXCR on the PCR reads. The sample consists of fewer than 20,000 distinct CDR3 sequences, 35% to 45% of them appearing once. The sequenced sample was esophageal tumor tissue. Receptors originate from a male donor with esophageal squamous cell carcinoma.

This clonotype was seen only a few times. One base away lies a much larger clone, so this may be a sequencing read error. The chain couples TRBV5-4 to TRBJ2-1, with 8 bases aligning to TRBD1. There are 15 residues in the CDR3. The trim removed 0 bases at V and 10 bases at J, leaving 9 bases unmatched. CDR1 and CDR2 (germline): SGHNT, YYREEE (reference sequence). The DNA for the CDR3 is TGTGCCAGCAGCTTGGGCAGGGGGCTCTCCTACGAGCAGTTCTTC. As protein: CASSLGRGLSYEQFF.

This chain connects TRBV11-2 to TRBJ2-3, with D perhaps being TRBD1 or TRBD2 (5 bases each). TRBJ2-1 explains the end of the DNA better; the J call may be wrong. Germline values: CDR1 SGHAT, CDR2 FQNNGV. This CDR3 is 15 amino acids long. The DNA of the CDR3 is TGTGCCAGCAGCTTTAGACGGGGCTTATTGAATGAGCAGTTCTTC. Protein product: CASSFRRGLLNEQFF.

The chain links TRBV12-3 or TRBV12-4 to TRBJ2-4; 8 nucleotides agree with TRBD2. The J call may be faulty, since TRBJ2-5 better matches the DNA end. The CDR3 contains 15 residues. Here the CDR3 DNA reads TGTGCCAGCAGTTTCAGCGGGGGCCCCCAAGAGACCCAGTACTTC. Translating it yields CASSFSGGPQETQYF.

Worth noting for this clonotype: One end of the junction varies from germline; a read error may be responsible. V and J are TRBV7-1 and TRBJ2-7; D uncertain. Gene TRBJ2-1 matches the end of the DNA better, so the J call may be wrong. TRBV7-1 has ORF status, its function being uncertain. CDR3 size: 15 residues. The DNA of the CDR3 is TGTGCCAGCAGCTTCAGCAGCCGCTCCTACATTGAGCAGTTCTTC. Its protein is CASSFSSRSYIEQFF.

This clonotype came up many times. The V and J genes are TRBV6-6 and TRBJ1-2; no definite D call. V lost 2 bases to trimming and J lost 8 bases, with 15 bases between them. This CDR3 has 14 residues. Germline loops: CDR1 MNHNY, CDR2 SVGAGI (reference sequence). CDR3 DNA sequence: TGTGCCAGCAGTTACGGGCTCTTTTCTAGAGGCTACACCTTC. It translates to CASSYGLFSRGYTF.

This clonotype was detected only a few times. The chain is built from TRBV7-2 and TRBJ2-3; D gene unclear. Germline CDR1 is SGHTA and CDR2 is FQGNSA. The V gene lost 2 bases and the J gene lost 2 bases, with 8 bases spanning the gap. The CDR3 has 14 amino acids. DNA for the CDR3: TGTGCCAGCAGCTTAAATGGGAACACAGATACGCAGTATTTT. Protein: CASSLNGNTDTQYF.

This clonotype came up a few times. The chain is built from TRBV28 and TRBJ2-1; 7 bases align to TRBD1. The CDR3 sequence is 13 residues long. Germline values: CDR1 MDHEN, CDR2 SYDVKM. V was pared by 6 bases and J by 3 bases, with 2 bases of the junction left unmatched. The CDR3 protein is CASRTGIYNEQFF. The CDR3 DNA follows: TGTGCCAGCAGGACAGGGATCTACAATGAGCAGTTCTTC.

A word on this clonotype: The CDR3 end shows no conserved phenylalanine or tryptophan, and so a read error is likely. The DNA is omitted, as the CDR3 cannot be located on it reliably, and the CDR3 follows TCRdb's listing. This chain joins TRBV11-2 and TRBJ2-3; the table assigns TRBD1, which was not confirmed against the DNA. The CDR3 adds up to 19 amino acids, both ends counted. CDR1 and CDR2 from the germline V gene are SGHAT and FQNNGV. CDR3: CASSLDSLARPYNEQFFGA.

This clonotype showed up many times. This chain joins TRBV6-1 and TRBJ2-5; D gene uncertain. CDR3 length: 13 amino acids. Trimming pared 0 bases from V and 11 bases from J, leaving 13 bases between. Germline CDR1 is MNHNS and CDR2 is SASEGT. DNA of the CDR3: TGTGCCAGCAGTGAAGCAAGGATTGCTGAGCAGTACTTC. Translation: CASSEARIAEQYF.